This passage covers 5 T cell receptor beta chains from one sample sequenced in a study of post-analysis software for immune sequencing data. Study-wide points: Patients showed TRBV5-6, TRBV5-1 and TRBV20-1 among five TRBV segments more frequent than in controls.

Unique-molecular-identifier-tagged TCR beta cDNA libraries were used. TCRdb fed the PCR reads into MiXCR, producing one record per CDR3 protein. The data contain 750,000 to 950,000 distinct CDR3 sequences, 53% of them singletons. For these receptors, no antigen is known. Sequencing used blood. These receptors originate from a girl aged 10 to 17 with multiple sclerosis.

V and J are TRBV2 and TRBJ1-4; unclear D gene. This CDR3 region has 14 residues. V was cut by 9 bases and J by 7 bases, with 18 bases left in between. Germline values: CDR1 SNHLY, CDR2 FYNNEI. The DNA of the CDR3 is TGTGCCAGTTGTAACGGACTCCACGGTGAAAAACTGTTTTTT. The encoded protein is CASCNGLHGEKLFF. The full variable domain, its missing parts supplied by reference TRBV2 and TRBJ1-4, is EPEVTQTPSHQVTQMGQEVILRCVPISNHLYFYWYRQILGQKVEFLVSFYNNEISEKSEIFDDQFSVERPDGSNFTLKIRSTKLEDSAMYFCASCNGLHGEKLFFGSGTQLSVL.

The table lists this clonotype with a few counts. This chain joins TRBV6-5 and TRBJ2-5; D not certain. The CDR3 loop spans 14 amino acids. Germline CDR1 reads MNHEY; CDR2 reads SVGAGI. Trimming stripped 0 bases from V and 2 bases from J, with 7 bases between. The CDR3 here is CASSYSNRQETQYF. CDR3 bases: TGTGCCAGCAGTTACTCGAACCGGCAAGAGACCCAGTACTTC.

The J gene is TRBJ2-3, the V gene TRBV3-1; a weak D match, TRBD1 (6 bases). CDR3 length equals 16 residues. Trimming removed 4 bases from V and 2 bases from J, with 16 bases in between. Germline V gene data show CDR1 as LGHDT and CDR2 as YNNKEL (reference sequence). CDR3 in amino acids: CASSPEARGTTDTQYF. The DNA of the CDR3 is TGTGCCAGCAGCCCGGAAGCTAGGGGGACCACAGATACGCAGTATTTT.

The chain combines TRBV20-1 with TRBJ2-1; D unresolved. This CDR3 region has 14 residues. Germline V gives CDR1 DFQATT, CDR2 SNEGSKA (reference sequence). The V gene lost 3 bases and the J gene lost 2 bases, with 11 bases spanning the gap. The CDR3 loop reads CSARVVTAYNEQFF. The DNA for the CDR3 is TGCAGTGCTAGGGTGGTTACTGCCTACAATGAGCAGTTCTTC.

The chain joins TRBV5-1 to TRBJ2-7; D not certain. From germline, CDR1 is SGHRS and CDR2 YFSETQ. V lost 0 bases and J lost 7, with 17 bases in between. This CDR3 is 15 amino acids long. The CDR3 region has the DNA TGCGCCAGCAGCTTGGCACAAGCTCCTGGGTTGGAGCAGTACTTC. Protein sequence: CASSLAQAPGLEQYF.